This T cell receptor (beta chain) derives from a study of T cells in women clearing cervical HPV infection. About the research overall: Donors had HPV16-related CIN3 or worse; 2 had invasive cancer. Only a few women had HLA typing results available.

The trim removed 2 bases at V and 3 bases at J, leaving 7 bases unmatched. The CDR3 totals 17 residues. Germline CDR1 reads SNHLY; CDR2 reads FYNNEI. Prevalent HPV16 infections were excluded; only incident single HPV16 infections included. To note about this clone: The read is 3 residues too short to cover the CDR3 end, so that end is filled in from the germline J gene.

immunoSEQ multiplex PCR used an average of roughly 1,300 ng genomic DNA. TCRdb keeps only in-frame clones here, not all; method: immunoSEQ multiplex PCR. This sample's clone table lists approximately 30,000 clones. The specimen was blood buffy coat. V gene TRBV2 combines with J gene TRBJ1-6; 7 bases are a match to TRBD1. The source is a woman aged 18 to 75 with a cervical HPV16 infection that either progressed to CIN3+ or cleared (not recorded which). The CDR3 protein is CASSERKGAYYNSPLHF. The CDR3 DNA, read in part, is TGTGCCAGCAGTGAAAGGAAGGGGGCCTACTATAATTCACCC.